Shown below are 11 T cell receptor beta chains from a single sample sequenced in a study of cytomegalovirus exposure and HLA in healthy donors. Primers: 60 Vbeta forward and 13 Jbeta reverse. TCRdb keeps only in-frame clones here, not all; method: immunoSEQ multiplex PCR. The sample lists about 130,000 clones, approximately 80% seen once, with roughly 2% in the top ten. Material for sequencing was PBMCs. These receptors originate from a man aged 25 to 40 in good health and CMV-seronegative.

The chain is built from TRBV6-1 and TRBJ1-1; TRBD1 might be the D (5 bases). Per the germline V gene, CDR1 is MNHNS and CDR2 is SASEGT. The V end lost 1 base, the J end lost 9 bases, and 12 bases lay between the germline ends. CDR3 size: 13 residues. The CDR3 sequence: CASSEGRVQQAFF. DNA of the CDR3: TGTGCCAGCAGTGAAGGCAGGGTTCAGCAAGCTTTCTTT.

This clone occurred a few times. The chain couples TRBV5-4 to TRBJ2-2, with 14 bases identical to TRBD2. CDR1 SGHNT and CDR2 YYREEE come from the germline V gene (reference sequence). This CDR3 region has 17 residues. The V segment lost 5 bases and the J segment 1 base; nucleotides outside the gene matches: 4. Written as DNA, the CDR3 is TGTGCCAGCAGAATCGGACTAGCGGGAGGGAACACCGGGGAGCTGTTTTTT. Translating it yields CASRIGLAGGNTGELFF.

V gene TRBV5-1 combines with J gene TRBJ2-3; 10 bases fit TRBD2. The CDR3 loop spans 17 amino acids. The V and J ends lost 0 bases and 1 base, in that order; junction bases with no gene match: 5. The germline gives CDR1 SGHRS, CDR2 YFSETQ. The CDR3 reads CASSLAGTSGGTDTQYF. CDR3 DNA sequence: TGCGCCAGCAGCTTGGCCGGTACTAGCGGGGGCACAGATACGCAGTATTTT.

This chain connects TRBV7-8 to TRBJ1-4; a possible D gene is TRBD1 (6 bases). With 5 bases removed from V and 10 bases from J, the gap between germline ends came to 17 bases. Germline V CDR1 and CDR2: SGHVS, FQNEAQ. CDR3 length: 14 residues. CDR3 in amino acids: CASSPRGGIGKLFF. CDR3 in DNA: TGTGCCAGCAGCCCAAGGGGGGGTATCGGAAAACTGTTTTTT.

The chain has TRBV7-2 and TRBJ2-1; 11 bases agree with TRBD2. Germline loops: CDR1 SGHTA, CDR2 FQGNSA. The V segment lost 2 bases and the J segment 6 bases; nucleotides outside the gene matches: 6. The CDR3 covers 16 residues. CDR3 region: CASSLIRTSGGNEQFF. The CDR3 DNA reads TGTGCCAGCAGCTTAATCCGTACTAGCGGGGGCAATGAGCAGTTCTTC.

This clone was recorded a few times. This chain connects TRBV5-1 to TRBJ2-7, with 12 positions matching TRBD1. The CDR3 totals 14 residues. V was pared by 4 bases and J by 6 bases, with 5 bases of the junction left unmatched. From germline, CDR1 is SGHRS and CDR2 YFSETQ. The CDR3 region has the DNA TGCGCCAGCAGCCCCGGGACAGGGGGCTCCGAGCAGTACTTC. This gives the protein CASSPGTGGSEQYF.

The rearrangement uses TRBV6-5 and TRBJ2-7; TRBD2 aligns across 12 bases. CDR3 length: 15 amino acids. Unmatched junction bases numbered 4, after V lost 2 bases and J lost 5 bases. Per the germline V gene, CDR1 is MNHEY and CDR2 is SVGAGI. This CDR3 reads CASSYPGLAGHEQYF. In DNA form, the CDR3 reads TGTGCCAGCAGTTACCCGGGACTAGCGGGCCACGAGCAGTACTTC.

This chain connects TRBV7-9 to TRBJ1-1; possibly TRBD1 for D (6 bases). The CDR3 runs to 14 residues. The ends were cut back, 8 bases at V and 2 bases at J, with 15 bases in the middle. Germline values: CDR1 SEHNR, CDR2 FQNEAQ (reference sequence). The CDR3 nucleotides are TGTGCCAGCCTTGCCGGGACACTTAACACTGAAGCTTTCTTT. Translation gives CASLAGTLNTEAFF.

This clone was counted a single time. The CDR3 nucleotides are TGTGCCAGCAGTCCGGGACATGGACTAGCGGGCCTATCCTACGAGCAGTACTTC. Translated: CASSPGHGLAGLSYEQYF. V usage is TRBV28 and J usage is TRBJ2-7, with 11 bases identical to TRBD2. Trimming took 5 bases from V and 1 from J; bases not matched to a gene: 13. This CDR3 has 18 residues. Germline loops: CDR1 MDHEN, CDR2 SYDVKM.

The V and J genes are TRBV11-2 and TRBJ1-5; no clear D. Germline CDR1 and CDR2: SGHAT and FQNNGV. V lost 3 bases to trimming and J lost 3 bases, with 6 bases between them. This CDR3 comprises 13 residues. The CDR3 bases are TGTGCCAGCAGCTTCCACAACAATCAGCCCCAGCATTTT. This sequence encodes CASSFHNNQPQHF.

This rearrangement joins TRBV5-1 to TRBJ2-3, with 10 bases fitting TRBD1. Germline V gives CDR1 SGHRS, CDR2 YFSETQ. V lost 1 base and J lost 6; bases outside the gene matches: 5. The CDR3 is 15 amino acids. CDR3 amino acids: CASSLSRQGADTQYF. The DNA for the CDR3 is TGCGCCAGCAGCTTGAGCCGACAGGGGGCCGATACGCAGTATTTT.